This TCR beta chain is drawn from a study of T cell responses to AZD1222 COVID-19 vaccine. Across the whole study: Whether given at about 4 or about 12 weeks, second doses were pooled.

Germline CDR1 reads SNHLY; CDR2 reads FYNNEI. V dropped 8 bases and J dropped 2; count of bases not matched to a gene: 8. The CDR3 has 14 residues. Profiled with immunoSEQ multiplex PCR; TCRdb holds only in-frame clones, not every one. The sample carries about 120,000 clones, about 90% recorded once. The input for sequencing was peripheral blood, taken on day 0 of AZD1222 vaccination. This chain links TRBV2 with TRBJ2-5, with 7 bases identical to TRBD2. This TCR derives from an adult in good health. The CDR3 DNA sequence: TGTGCCAGCTGGGGCGGGGGATCTCAAGAGACCCAGTACTTC. As protein: CASWGGGSQETQYF.